This T cell receptor (beta chain) was observed in a study of HIV-infected children after antiretroviral therapy interruption. For the study at large: Recorded EBV and CMV exposure existed for most children. Weeks 0, 12, interruption end (24 or 48), and about 3 years post-study gave interruption-arm samples.

Treatment noted: PENTA 11 planned treatment interruption arm or continuous ART arm. Sorting from thawed PBMCs isolated naive CD4+ CD45RA+ CD45RO- T cells. RNA-based 3' RACE libraries used unique molecular identifiers. In TCRdb, the 3' RACE reads were re-called with MiXCR into one record per CDR3 protein. The sample holds about 15,000 distinct CDR3 sequences, 3.4% seen once. Whole-study findings and limits: Naive CD4+ CDR3 sharing between time points fell after interruption began.

This clonotype was recorded at least ten times. Its antigen is unknown. Here the sequenced sample was CD45RA+ CD4+ T cells from PBMCs, taken from a donor given antiretroviral therapy, either interrupted or continuous. The subset is: naive CD4+ CD45RA+ CD45RO- T cells. This TCR came from a child between 2 and 17 years old with HIV.

The CDR3 spells CASSFSGYEQYF. CDR3 nucleotides: TGCGCCAGCAGCTTTAGCGGATACGAGCAGTACTTC. The chain recombines TRBV5-1 with TRBJ2-7; weak D call: TRBD2 (6 bases). Between the trimmed V and J ends, which lost 2 bases and 4 bases, there was a span of 7 bases. The CDR3 is 12 residues long. Germline CDR1 reads SGHRS; CDR2 reads YFSETQ.